This T cell receptor beta chain was sequenced for a study of response to subunit inactivated influenza vaccine. General study findings and limits: It was the authors' suggestion that each seasonal influenza vaccination recruits few new T cells.

From the RT-PCR reads, TCRdb called clonotypes with MiXCR, one entry per CDR3 protein. The sample lists roughly 570,000 distinct CDR3 sequences, about 14% occurring once. This clonotype was seen at least ten times. Antigen specificity is unknown. CDR3 size: 17 residues. V gave up 2 bases and J gave up 2 bases, with 15 bases separating them. CDR1 is SGHVS and CDR2 is FQNEAQ in the germline V gene. The specimen comprised PBMCs from blood, sampled about 13 days after vaccination. V is TRBV7-8 and J is TRBJ2-2, with unresolved D. This receptor was obtained from a man between 45 and 60 years old who received an inactivated influenza vaccine. DNA of the CDR3: TGTGCCAGCAGCTTAAAGATAAGAACTATTAACACCGGGGAGCTGTTTTTT. Translated: CASSLKIRTINTGELFF.